This T cell receptor (beta chain) was obtained from a study of blood T cell repertoires in COVID-19. Study-level background: Samples representing acute and convalescent COVID-19 were sourced from the United States, Italy and Spain.

Enrolment of Seattle patients took place during active infection, and they were followed longitudinally. As originally analysed: Reference gene primer amplification gave nucleated cell count estimates. The repertoire was sequenced with immunoSEQ multiplex PCR; TCRdb's copy has only in-frame clones and lacks some. V, J and clone size are taken as reported in that table, and D and trimming were inferred from the DNA itself. The sample has 440,000 or so clones, about nine tenths seen once. Trimming pared 2 bases from V and 0 bases from J, leaving 15 bases between. Germline-derived CDR1 and CDR2 are SGHDT and YYEEEE. The CDR3 contains 17 residues.

The receptor's source is a woman aged 40-49 years with COVID-19, enrolled during active disease. This chain uses TRBV5-6 with TRBJ1-5, with D tentatively TRBD1 (6 bases). The material sequenced was peripheral blood. The CDR3 sequence: CASSLTGLANSNQPQHF. For the CDR3, the DNA is TGTGCCAGCAGCTTAACAGGGCTGGCGAATAGCAATCAGCCCCAGCATTTT.